This TCR beta chain was captured by sequencing in a study of T cell responses to AZD1222 COVID-19 vaccine. Study results and limitations: With dominance at 160-218 and 743-854, vaccine-associated CD4 TCRs spanned spike. Donors were mostly white British, more females; clonal diversity possibly underestimated.

The V and J ends lost 1 base and 1 base respectively, with 13 bases between them. CDR3 size: 17 residues. The germline CDR1 and CDR2 sequences are LGHDT and YNNKEL (reference sequence). On this clone itself: Antigen unknown.

Clones were sequenced by immunoSEQ multiplex PCR, and TCRdb holds only the in-frame ones, with some missing. This table has tens of thousands of clones, 70% to 85% appearing once. This chain links TRBV3-1 (or the pseudogene TRBV3-2) with TRBJ2-2; D is perhaps TRBD2 (6 bases). The input for sequencing was peripheral blood, taken on day 0 of AZD1222 vaccination. The clonotype originates from an adult in good health. As DNA, the CDR3 is TGTGCCAGCAGCCAAGTCGGACTAACCCAGAACACCGGGGAGCTGTTTTTT. Translated, it gives CASSQVGLTQNTGELFF.